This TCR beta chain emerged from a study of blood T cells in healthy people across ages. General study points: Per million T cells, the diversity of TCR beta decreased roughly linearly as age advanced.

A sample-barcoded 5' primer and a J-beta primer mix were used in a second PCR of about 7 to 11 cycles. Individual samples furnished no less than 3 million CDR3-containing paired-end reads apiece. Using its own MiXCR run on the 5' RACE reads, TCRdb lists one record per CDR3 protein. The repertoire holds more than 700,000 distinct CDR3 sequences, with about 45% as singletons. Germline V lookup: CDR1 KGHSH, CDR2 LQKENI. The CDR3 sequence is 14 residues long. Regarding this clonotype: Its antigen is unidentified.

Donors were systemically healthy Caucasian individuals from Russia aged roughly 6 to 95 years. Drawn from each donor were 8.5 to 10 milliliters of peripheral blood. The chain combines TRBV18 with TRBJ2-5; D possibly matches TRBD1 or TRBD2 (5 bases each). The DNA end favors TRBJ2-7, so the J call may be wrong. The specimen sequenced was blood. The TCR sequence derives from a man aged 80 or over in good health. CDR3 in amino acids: CASSPDRDSGEQYF. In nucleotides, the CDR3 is TGTGCCAGCTCACCAGACCGAGACAGCGGCGAGCAGTACTTC.